This paragraph reports one T cell receptor beta chain. Its target is not known. This sample was included in a study of cytomegalovirus exposure and HLA in healthy donors. Generated by immunoSEQ multiplex PCR, the TCRdb table keeps only in-frame clones and is missing some. The profile shows about 160,000 clones, roughly nine tenths of them singletons. CDR3 length: 12 residues. Germline assignment: CDR1 MGHRA and CDR2 YSYEKL. V shed 4 bases and J shed 7 bases, with 11 bases lying between them. Study observations and caveats: Cytomegalovirus association was assigned to about 150 TCR beta chains. Generally TCR sequences proved uncommon, though certain public TCRs appeared in numerous donors.

The source material was PBMCs. This clonotype originated in a man between 18 and 35 years old in good health and CMV-seropositive. The V and J genes are TRBV4-1 and TRBJ2-7; D may be TRBD2 (6 bases). CDR3: CASSPRENEQYF. In DNA, the CDR3 is TGCGCCAGCAGCCCGCGGGAAAATGAGCAGTACTTC.